These 9 T cell receptor beta chains were all obtained from the same sample, sequenced in a study of blood T cell repertoires in COVID-19 (TCRdb year 2020). Library creation used the immunoSEQ multiplex PCR assay. The source is immuneACCESS, and TCRdb retained only in-frame sequences with V and J called. Part of the clones is not carried over; for the studies checked, unresolved V genes explain less than half of this, and the remainder is unexplained. The sample yields about 120,000 clones; approximately 90% were counted once. The ten largest make up roughly a quarter of the sample. The specimen was peripheral blood. The origin of the receptors is a man between 70 and 80 years old with active or convalescent COVID-19.

The V and J genes are TRBV19 and TRBJ2-5; possibly TRBD1 for D (6 bases). Germline V gene lookup returns CDR1 LNHDA and CDR2 SQIVND (reference sequence). With 1 base removed from V and 0 bases from J, the gap between germline ends came to 12 bases. The CDR3 has 16 amino acids. Written as DNA, the CDR3 is TGTGCCAGTAGTATAGGGGGCACAGGGAACCAAGAGACCCAGTACTTC. Translated: CASSIGGTGNQETQYF.

This chain connects TRBV25-1 to TRBJ2-1; D is perhaps TRBD1 (5 bases). The germline V gene encodes CDR1 MGHDK and CDR2 SYGVNS. V was pared by 3 bases and J by 6 bases, with 18 bases between. CDR3 length: 16 residues. The CDR3 here is CASSDQGALLVNEQFF. DNA of the CDR3: TGTGCCAGCAGTGACCAAGGGGCATTATTAGTCAATGAGCAGTTCTTC.

The chain employs TRBV19 and TRBJ1-4; tentative D call: TRBD1 (5 bases). The CDR3 is 15 amino acids. V shed 3 bases and J shed 5 bases, with 13 bases lying between them. CDR1 and CDR2 (germline): LNHDA, SQIVND (reference sequence). CDR3 bases: TGTGCCAGTAGTATGGGCGGGACCGGGAATGAAAAACTGTTTTTT. Translating it yields CASSMGGTGNEKLFF.

The sample holds many counts of this clone. Here the CDR3 reads CASSLAGGAGTEAFF. The CDR3 DNA reads as TGTGCCAGCAGCTTAGCCGGGGGGGCGGGCACTGAAGCTTTCTTT. V usage is TRBV7-9 and J usage is TRBJ1-1; tentative D call: TRBD1 (6 bases). With 0 bases removed from V and 4 bases from J, the gap between germline ends came to 12 bases. Germline V gives CDR1 SEHNR, CDR2 FQNEAQ (reference sequence). This CDR3 spans 15 amino acids.

The rearrangement joins TRBV18 to TRBJ2-5; a weak D match, TRBD1 (5 bases). Germline V gene data show CDR1 as KGHSH and CDR2 as LQKENI. This CDR3 spans 14 amino acids. The ends were cut back, 1 base at V and 0 bases at J, with 6 bases in the middle. CDR3 sequence reads: CASSPQGHQETQYF. The CDR3 DNA is TGTGCCAGCTCACCACAGGGGCACCAAGAGACCCAGTACTTC.

V is TRBV15 and J is TRBJ2-7; maybe TRBD1 (6 bases). Per the germline V gene, CDR1 is LNHNV and CDR2 is YYDKDF (reference sequence). V lost 1 base and J 5 bases, leaving 15 bases between the germline ends. This CDR3 has 15 amino acids. The CDR3 spells CATSRGGNRDNEQYF. CDR3 coding DNA: TGTGCCACCAGCAGAGGAGGGAACAGGGACAACGAGCAGTACTTC. The full variable domain, rest sourced from reference TRBV15 and TRBJ2-7, is DAMVIQNPRYQVTQFGKPVTLSCSQTLNHNVMYWYQQKSSQAPKLLFHYYDKDFNNEADTPDNFQSRRPNTSFCFLDIRSPGLGDTAMYLCATSRGGNRDNEQYFGPGTRLTVT.

J is TRBJ1-1 and V is TRBV29-1, with D perhaps matching TRBD1 (5 bases). V lost 6 bases and J 1 base, leaving 12 bases between the germline ends. There are 13 residues in the CDR3. CDR1 is SQVTM, CDR2 ANQGSEA, per germline. The CDR3 nucleotides are TGCAGCGTGGGGGGGACCGAGAACACTGAAGCTTTCTTT. Translating gives CSVGGTENTEAFF. Using reference TRBV29-1 and TRBJ1-1 for the parts outside the CDR3, the full variable domain is SAVISQKPSRDICQRGTSLTIQCQVDSQVTMMFWYRQQPGQSLTLIATANQGSEATYESGFVIDKFPISRPNLTFSTLTVSNMSPEDSSIYLCSVGGTENTEAFFGQGTRLTVV.

J is TRBJ2-7 and V is TRBV7-2; 11 bases agree with TRBD2. V was clipped by 5 bases and J by 1 base; unmatched bases: 7. CDR3 length equals 16 residues. The germline V gene has CDR1 SGHTA and CDR2 FQGNSA. The CDR3, as DNA: TGTGCCAGCAGCGAGACTAGCGGGGTCCCTTCCTACGAGCAGTACTTC. It translates to CASSETSGVPSYEQYF. The complete variable domain, with remaining parts taken from reference TRBV7-2 and TRBJ2-7, reads GAGVSQSPSNKVTEKGKDVELRCDPISGHTALYWYRQSLGQGLEFLIYFQGNSAPDKSGLPSDRFSAERTGGSVSTLTIQRTQQEDSAVYLCASSETSGVPSYEQYFGPGTRLTVT.

Regarding this clone: Its ends do not fully match the called genes, so a read error is possible. The genes are TRBV7-2 and TRBJ2-1; TRBD2 aligns across 11 bases. CDR3 length: 15 amino acids. Germline assignment: CDR1 SGHTA and CDR2 FQGNSA. CDR3 protein: CASSVAGGPYNEQFF. In nucleotides, the CDR3 is TGTGCCAGCAGCGTAGCGGGAGGGCCTTACAATGAGCAGTTCTTC.